These 13 T cell receptor beta chains originate from one sample sequenced in a study of radiotherapy plus CTLA-4 blockade in lung cancer. The method was immunoSEQ multiplex PCR; TCRdb's version includes in-frame clones alone and lacks a portion of them. The sample includes tens of thousands of clones, 75% to 90% of them seen just once. The sample here was peripheral blood, taken from a patient treated with radiotherapy plus ipilimumab. The receptors were gathered from a human donor with non-small cell lung cancer who had stable disease on radiotherapy plus ipilimumab.

The chain employs TRBV6-6 and TRBJ1-2, with D unclear. The CDR3 length is 9 residues. The germline gives CDR1 MNHNY, CDR2 SVGAGI (reference sequence). The ends were cut back, 8 bases at V and 6 bases at J, with 4 bases in the middle. This chain's CDR3 is CASPDGYTF. For the CDR3, the DNA is TGTGCCAGCCCTGATGGCTACACCTTC.

The V call is TRBV6-5, the J call TRBJ1-2; D possibly corresponds to TRBD1 (5 bases). The ends were cut back, 5 bases at V and 6 bases at J, with 16 bases in the middle. Germline CDR1 and CDR2: MNHEY and SVGAGI. The CDR3 covers 14 residues. The CDR3 loop is CASSLLRQTNGYTF. CDR3 nucleotide sequence: TGTGCCAGCAGTCTACTCCGACAGACTAATGGCTACACCTTC.

This chain uses TRBV6-4 with TRBJ2-7; 8 nucleotides match TRBD1. Losses at the gene ends were 7 bases for V and 6 bases for J; bases not matched to a gene: 8. CDR1 and CDR2 (germline): MRHNA, SNTAGT. The CDR3 is 13 amino acids. The CDR3 nucleotides are TGTGCCAGCAATACCTCAGACAGGGGCGAGCAGTACTTC. It codes for CASNTSDRGEQYF.

Comments on this clone: The junction shows a germline mismatch at one end, possibly a read error. The CDR3: CASSLLAGVPDTQYF. CDR3 sequence (DNA): TGTGCTAGCAGCTTGTTAGCGGGAGTCCCAGATACGCAGTATTTT. The V and J genes are TRBV7-7 and TRBJ2-3; 9 positions agree with TRBD2. CDR3 length: 15 amino acids. The germline gives CDR1 SSHAT, CDR2 FNYEAQ (reference sequence).

This clone was found once. The sample holds other DNA sequences that translate to the same CDR3. This chain joins TRBV18 and TRBJ2-3; 16 bases map to TRBD2. This CDR3 comprises 16 residues. V lost 3 bases to trimming and J lost 3 bases; unmatched junction nucleotides: 0. Germline-derived CDR1 and CDR2 are KGHSH and LQKENI. The CDR3 nucleotides read TGTGCCAGCTCACCGGGACTAGCGGGAGGGACAGATACGCAGTATTTT. This translates into CASSPGLAGGTDTQYF.

This sequence joins TRBV5-6 and TRBJ1-2; TRBD1 aligns across 9 bases. The germline V gene has CDR1 SGHDT and CDR2 YYEEEE. J gave up 4 bases and V 5 bases, and 9 bases lay outside the gene matches. The CDR3 length is 15 residues. The CDR3 coding sequence is TGTGCCAGCAGTTACAGAACAGGGGGCATCTATGGCTACACCTTC. Protein product: CASSYRTGGIYGYTF.

This clone occurred once. CDR3 protein: CASSQTPGNTGELFF. DNA for the CDR3: TGTGCCAGCAGTCAGACCCCCGGTAACACCGGGGAGCTGTTTTTT. The rearrangement links TRBV6-4 to TRBJ2-2; D is unresolved. Looked up from germline, CDR1 is MRHNA and CDR2 is SNTAGT. V lost 5 bases and J lost 2, with 12 bases in between. The CDR3 runs to 15 residues.

This clone was observed once. The chain carries TRBV2 and TRBJ1-5; 8 nucleotides match TRBD1. Germline-derived CDR1 and CDR2 are SNHLY and FYNNEI. The CDR3 loop spans 13 amino acids. After removal of 6 bases from V and 2 bases from J, the junction contained 0 bases not matched to a gene. The CDR3 spells CASRGQGNQPQHF. The CDR3 DNA is TGTGCCAGCAGGGGACAGGGCAATCAGCCCCAGCATTTT. The complete variable domain, with remaining parts taken from reference TRBV2 and TRBJ1-5, reads EPEVTQTPSHQVTQMGQEVILRCVPISNHLYFYWYRQILGQKVEFLVSFYNNEISEKSEIFDDQFSVERPDGSNFTLKIRSTKLEDSAMYFCASRGQGNQPQHFGDGTRLSIL.

This clone was detected a few times. This chain connects TRBV28 to TRBJ2-6; no reliable D call. The CDR3 runs 15 residues. V lost 3 bases to trimming and J lost 1 base, with 7 bases between them. CDR1 MDHEN and CDR2 SYDVKM come from the germline V gene. The CDR3 bases are TGTGCCAGCAGTTTTACAGAGTCTGGGGCCAACGTCCTGACTTTC. It codes for CASSFTESGANVLTF.

The V call is TRBV7-9, the J call TRBJ1-2, with a weak D call TRBD1 (6 bases). The V and J ends lost 0 bases and 8 bases respectively, with 16 bases between them. Germline CDR1 SEHNR, CDR2 FQNEAQ (reference sequence). The CDR3 length is 15 residues. CDR3 DNA: TGTGCCAGCAGCTTAGCATCCGCAGGGGTGGGCGGCTACACCTTC. This gives the protein CASSLASAGVGGYTF.

This clone was counted a single time. The V call is TRBV7-2, the J call TRBJ1-5, with 7 bases identical to TRBD1. This CDR3 spans 13 amino acids. Trimming took 5 bases from V and 4 from J; bases not matched to a gene: 2. The germline V gene has CDR1 SGHTA and CDR2 FQGNSA. CDR3 nucleotides: TGTGCCAGCAGCCAACAGGGGAATCAGCCCCAGCATTTT. Protein product: CASSQQGNQPQHF.

V and J are TRBV27 and TRBJ2-7; 9 bases map to TRBD1. Germline V gene data show CDR1 as MNHEY and CDR2 as SMNVEV (reference sequence). V lost 6 bases and J lost 5; bases outside the gene matches: 8. The CDR3 consists of 14 residues. CDR3 coding DNA: TGTGCCAGCAGACATCGGGACAGGGTAGACGAGCAGTACTTC. It translates to CASRHRDRVDEQYF.

The chain carries TRBV6-1 and TRBJ1-5, with 7 bases lining up with TRBD1. The V gene's germline CDR1 is MNHNS and CDR2 SASEGT. Trimming took 10 bases from V and 3 from J; bases not matched to a gene: 9. This CDR3 is 14 amino acids long. DNA of the CDR3: TGTGCCACCCACGGGACAGCGACCAATCAGCCCCAGCATTTT. Its translation is CATHGTATNQPQHF.